A selection of T cell receptor beta chains follows, all from one sample in a study of blood T cells in healthy people across ages. TCRdb re-called the 5' RACE reads through MiXCR, storing one row per CDR3 protein. The table lists about 1.4 million distinct CDR3 sequences, approximately 59% of them singletons. Sequenced input: blood. Source of these receptors: a man in his late teens or twenties in good health. CDR3s include the opening cysteine and the closing phenylalanine or tryptophan. The D gene is left open where the match is weak. Not all rows give a size; the values are once, few, many and, for expanded clones, a class.

j_gene,v_gene,d_gene,abundance,CDR3nt,CDR3aa
TRBJ2-1,TRBV27,NA,NA,TGTGCCAGCAGTCTGTGGCTAGGCGATGAGCAGTTCTTC,CASSLWLGDEQFF
TRBJ2-7,TRBV29-1,TRBD2,few,TGCAGTGTTAGCGGGGAGAGCTCCTACAATGAGCAGTACTTC,CSVSGESSYNEQYF
TRBJ1-2,TRBV11-2,NA,NA,TGTGCCAGCAGTTCCACAGCCCGGAGGGGCTATGGCTACACCTTC,CASSSTARRGYGYTF
TRBJ2-1,TRBV29-1,TRBD2,NA,TGCAGCGTTGGCCGAAGCGGGGGCGCCAACAATGAGCAGTTCTTC,CSVGRSGGANNEQFF
TRBJ2-5,TRBV14,NA,NA,TGTGCCAGCAGCCAAGTCTCGGGGGGCGCATGGGAGACCCAGTACTTC,CASSQVSGGAWETQYF
TRBJ2-1,TRBV4-3,TRBD2,NA,TGCGCCAGCAGCCAAGATAGCGGGGGCCCTAGCAATGAGCAGTTCTTC,CASSQDSGGPSNEQFF
TRBJ1-4,TRBV20-1,NA,NA,TGCAGTGCAACCCGGGACATTAATGAAAAACTGTTTTTT,CSATRDINEKLFF
TRBJ2-1,TRBV2,NA,NA,TGTGCCAGCAGTGCAAAGCGGACCGCCTACAATGAGCAGTTCTTC,CASSAKRTAYNEQFF
TRBJ1-1,TRBV6-5,NA,few,TGTGCCAGCACCCCATTAGGAGGCATAAACACTGAAGCTTTCTTT,CASTPLGGINTEAFF
TRBJ2-3,TRBV5-1,NA,once,TGCGCCAGCCATCAGACGGGCACAGATACGCAGTATTTT,CASHQTGTDTQYF
TRBJ1-3,TRBV6-2/TRBV6-3,NA,few,TGTGCCAGCAGCGTAAACTCTGGAAACACCATATATTTT,CASSVNSGNTIYF
TRBJ2-1,TRBV4-1,NA,few,TGCGCCAGCAGCCCCGGCTGGGGGGGCGGGGCATACAATGAGCAGTTCTTC,CASSPGWGGGAYNEQFF
TRBJ1-2,TRBV29-1,NA,NA,TGCAGCGTTGGACAGGCAGCTAACTATGGCTACACCTTC,CSVGQAANYGYTF
TRBJ2-3,TRBV29-1,TRBD1,few,TGCAGCGTGCTACGACAGGGAACGATCACAGATACGCAGTATTTT,CSVLRQGTITDTQYF
TRBJ2-7,TRBV20-1,TRBD1,NA,TGCAGTGCTAGAGGACAGGGGGTCCTGATCTCCGACGAGCAGTACTTC,CSARGQGVLISDEQYF
TRBJ1-4,TRBV20-1,NA,NA,TGCAGTGCTAGCCCAGGGGTGACTAATGAAAAACTGTTTTTT,CSASPGVTNEKLFF
TRBJ2-5,TRBV5-1,TRBD2,few,TGCGCCAGCAGTTTGATGGGCCGGGGGGTTCAAGAGACCCAGTACTTC,CASSLMGRGVQETQYF
TRBJ2-3,TRBV20-1,NA,NA,TGCAGTGCTACGGTACTCCTCACAGATACGCAGTATTTT,CSATVLLTDTQYF
TRBJ2-6,TRBV29-1,NA,NA,TGCAGCGTTGTCAGGACTGGGGCCAACGTCCTGACTTTC,CSVVRTGANVLTF
TRBJ2-3,TRBV11-2,NA,NA,TGTGCCAGCAGCACCCCGACGTGGGGATATCTATATACGCAGTATTTT,CASSTPTWGYLYTQYF
TRBJ1-1,TRBV18,NA,NA,TGTGCCAGCTCACCAACACGAGACGGGACTGAAGCTTTCTTT,CASSPTRDGTEAFF
TRBJ2-3,TRBV29-1,TRBD2,NA,TGCAGCGTTGATGCGGGGGGCTCAGATACGCAGTATTTT,CSVDAGGSDTQYF
TRBJ2-7,TRBV20-1,TRBD1,NA,TGCAGTGCTAGCCCGGGACAGTTCTCCTACGAGCAGTACTTC,CSASPGQFSYEQYF
TRBJ2-5,TRBV12-3/TRBV12-4,NA,many,TGTGCCAGCAGTTTAGGACCAGGGGAGCAGTACTTC,CASSLGPGEQYF
TRBJ1-5,TRBV10-3,NA,NA,TGTGCCATCAGTGAAGACGGGGAGAGTCAGCCCCAGCATTTT,CAISEDGESQPQHF
TRBJ2-6,TRBV7-2,NA,NA,TGTGCCAGCAGCCGCGGGCCCTCTGGGGCCAACGTCCTGACTTTC,CASSRGPSGANVLTF
TRBJ2-5,TRBV29-1,NA,few,TGCAGCGTTGAAGGGGCAGACGTCGGAGAGACCCAGTACTTC,CSVEGADVGETQYF
TRBJ1-4,TRBV21-1,NA,NA,TGTGCCAGCAGCAAAGTGTCCCCCGGGGACAGGGCCCTCGGGGATAATGAAAAACTGTTTTTT,CASSKVSPGDRALGDNEKLFF
TRBJ2-7,TRBV6-2/TRBV6-3,NA,few,TGTGCCAGCAGTTACCATTGGACAGCCAACTTCTCCTACGAGCAGTACTTC,CASSYHWTANFSYEQYF
TRBJ1-1,TRBV5-1,TRBD1,NA,TGCGCCAGCAGCCGCGACAGGGGCGGCTCGGAAGCTTTCTTT,CASSRDRGGSEAFF
TRBJ2-7,TRBV20-1,TRBD2,NA,TGCAGTGCGTACCGGGGACTACCGGTCTACGAGCAGTACTTC,CSAYRGLPVYEQYF
TRBJ2-3,TRBV5-1,TRBD2,once,TGCGCCAGCAGGTTACTAGCGGGGACAGATACGCAGTATTTT,CASRLLAGTDTQYF
TRBJ1-6,TRBV6-2/TRBV6-3,TRBD1,NA,TGTGCCAGCAGCCGCGGACAGGATAATTCACCCCTCCACTTT,CASSRGQDNSPLHF
TRBJ1-2,TRBV4-2,NA,NA,TGTGCCAGCAGCCAAGATCGACTCTCGGGTGGCTACACCTTC,CASSQDRLSGGYTF
TRBJ2-1,TRBV25-1,TRBD2,NA,TGTGCCAGCAGTGAATTAAGCGGGACTTACAATGAGCAGTTCTTC,CASSELSGTYNEQFF
TRBJ2-1,TRBV24-1,TRBD1,NA,TGTGCCACCAGTGGGGGACAGGGAGAGGCAGATGAGCAGTTCTTC,CATSGGQGEADEQFF
TRBJ2-7,TRBV4-3,NA,NA,TGCGCCAGCAGCCAAGAACTGGGGGGCACCTACGAGCAGTACTTC,CASSQELGGTYEQYF
TRBJ2-3,TRBV9,NA,few,TGTGCCAGCAGCTACGGGTCCAGGGGCACAGATACGCAGTATTTT,CASSYGSRGTDTQYF
TRBJ1-1,TRBV29-1,TRBD1,NA,TGCAGCGTAACGGACAGGGCTACTGAAGCTTTCTTT,CSVTDRATEAFF
TRBJ2-1,TRBV5-6,TRBD2,NA,TGTGCCAGCAGCACCGGACTAGGAGGCGATGAGCAGTTCTTC,CASSTGLGGDEQFF
TRBJ2-7,TRBV27,NA,NA,TGTACCAGCAGTGTACGGGCCATCCACTACGAGCAGTACTTC,CTSSVRAIHYEQYF
TRBJ2-3,TRBV24-1,TRBD2,NA,TGTGCCACCAGTGATTCGGGACTAGCCACAGATACGCAGTATTTT,CATSDSGLATDTQYF
TRBJ2-7,TRBV20-1,NA,few,TGCAGTGCGCCCGGGTCAAACGAGCAGTACTTC,CSAPGSNEQYF
TRBJ1-2,TRBV27,NA,NA,TGTGCCAGCAGTCTAGACAGGTCCAACGGCTACACCTTC,CASSLDRSNGYTF
TRBJ2-5,TRBV10-3,NA,NA,TGTGCCATCAGTAGCAGGGATGTACTGGAGACCCAGTACTTC,CAISSRDVLETQYF
TRBJ2-1,TRBV6-6,NA,few,TGTGCCAGCAGTTACCGCGCGGCGGGTTCCTACAATGAGCAGTTCTTC,CASSYRAAGSYNEQFF
TRBJ2-1,TRBV7-9,TRBD1,NA,TGTGCCAGCAGCTTAAGGCCGGGACAGCCCCACAATGAGCAGTTCTTC,CASSLRPGQPHNEQFF
TRBJ2-1,TRBV6-5,NA,once,TGTGCCAGCAGTCCACAGGGAAAGAATGAGCAGTTCTTC,CASSPQGKNEQFF
TRBJ2-4,TRBV3-1,NA,once,TGTGCCAGCAGCCAAGATCCTCTTGGAGTAGCGATGGACATTCAGTACTTC,CASSQDPLGVAMDIQYF
TRBJ2-3,TRBV11-3,NA,many,TGTGCCAGCAGCTTAGGGGCCACCACAGATACGCAGTATTTT,CASSLGATTDTQYF
TRBJ2-4,TRBV6-1,NA,once,TGTGCCAGCAGACTTACCCCTTTCGACACGTCAGCCAAAAACATTCAGTACTTC,CASRLTPFDTSAKNIQYF
TRBJ2-5,TRBV6-5,NA,NA,TGTGCCAGCAGTCCCCTGGGTAGCAAGAAAGAGACCCAGTACTTC,CASSPLGSKKETQYF
TRBJ2-5,TRBV4-3,NA,few,TGCGCCAGCAGCCAAGATGAGGGGGAGGAGACCCAGTACTTC,CASSQDEGEETQYF
TRBJ2-5,TRBV29-1,NA,few,TGCAGCGTTGAAGGGGGCAGTTCGGAGACCCAGTACTTC,CSVEGGSSETQYF
TRBJ2-1,TRBV27,TRBD1,few,TGTGCCAGCAGTTTACCCCCGACAGGGAGCCATGAGCAGTTCTTC,CASSLPPTGSHEQFF